Listed here are 8 T cell receptor beta chains from one sample, sequenced in a study of cytomegalovirus exposure and HLA in healthy donors. Method: immunoSEQ multiplex PCR; TCRdb's copy keeps in-frame clones and lacks some. The sample includes 120,000 or so clones, roughly 90% of them seen just once. The sample comprised PBMCs. These receptors were collected from a woman aged 18-29 years in good health and CMV-seronegative.

This clone was counted once. The V and J genes are TRBV2 and TRBJ1-2, with 8 bases aligning to TRBD1. The J segment lost 4 bases and the V segment lost 6 bases, leaving 10 bases of the junction unmatched. The CDR3 covers 15 residues. Germline-derived CDR1 and CDR2 are SNHLY and FYNNEI. CDR3 in amino acids: CASRASQGAGYGYTF. The CDR3 DNA reads TGTGCCAGCAGGGCCTCGCAGGGGGCGGGCTATGGCTACACCTTC.

This clone was recorded a few times. The chain uses TRBV10-1 and TRBJ2-7, with D unclear. Trimming pared 0 bases from V and 3 bases from J, leaving 6 bases between. Germline values: CDR1 WNHNN, CDR2 SYGVQD (reference sequence). The CDR3 consists of 13 residues. The CDR3 here is CASSESGDYEQYF. CDR3 DNA: TGCGCCAGCAGTGAGTCGGGCGACTACGAGCAGTACTTC.

This clone was found a few times. This sequence joins TRBV2 and TRBJ2-5; TRBD2 is a possible D gene (5 bases). Germline lookup yields CDR1 SNHLY and CDR2 FYNNEI. V shed 7 bases and J shed 1 base, with 10 bases lying between them. This CDR3 spans 13 amino acids. CDR3 amino acids: CASIPSTQETQYF. The CDR3 nucleotides are TGTGCCAGCATCCCTAGCACCCAAGAGACCCAGTACTTC.

Comment on this clone: The sample holds other DNA sequences that translate to the same CDR3. J is TRBJ1-1 and V is TRBV7-8; tentatively, D is TRBD1 (5 bases). The V gene's germline CDR1 is SGHVS and CDR2 FQNEAQ. Between the trimmed V and J ends, which lost 0 bases and 3 bases, there was a span of 11 bases. The CDR3 runs 15 residues. The CDR3 sequence is CASSLAQGGDTEAFF. The CDR3 bases are TGTGCCAGCAGCTTAGCGCAGGGCGGGGACACTGAAGCTTTCTTT.

This chain connects TRBV4-1 to TRBJ1-1; D is unclear. This CDR3 is built from 14 residues. The V gene lost 4 bases and the J gene lost 1 base, with 10 bases spanning the gap. Germline CDR1 reads MGHRA; CDR2 reads YSYEKL. CDR3 coding DNA: TGCGCCAGCAGCCCCTCCGGTGCGAACACTGAAGCTTTCTTT. It codes for CASSPSGANTEAFF.

The gene calls are TRBV7-8 and TRBJ2-7, with TRBD2 identical over 11 bases. Trimming removed 1 base from V and 4 bases from J; junction bases left unmatched: 3. Germline V lookup: CDR1 SGHVS, CDR2 FQNEAQ. CDR3 size: 15 residues. The CDR3 DNA sequence: TGTGCCAGCAGCTTAGGGGGACTAGCGGCATACGAGCAGTACTTC. Protein product: CASSLGGLAAYEQYF.

V gene TRBV30 combines with J gene TRBJ1-4; 8 bases are a match to TRBD1. CDR1 and CDR2 (germline): GTSNPN, SVGIG (reference sequence). V was clipped by 2 bases and J by 8 bases; unmatched bases: 7. The CDR3 runs 14 residues. This CDR3 reads CAWSQGTGTEKLFF. The DNA for the CDR3 is TGTGCCTGGAGTCAGGGGACAGGTACCGAAAAACTGTTTTTT.

This clone was seen a few times. The chain employs TRBV28 and TRBJ2-7; a possible D gene is TRBD1 (5 bases). V lost 4 bases and J lost 2, with 15 bases in between. CDR1 MDHEN and CDR2 SYDVKM come from the germline V gene. The CDR3 contains 15 residues. CDR3 sequence: CASSSWRQGPYEQYF. Written as DNA, the CDR3 is TGTGCCAGCAGTTCTTGGCGGCAGGGCCCCTACGAGCAGTACTTC.